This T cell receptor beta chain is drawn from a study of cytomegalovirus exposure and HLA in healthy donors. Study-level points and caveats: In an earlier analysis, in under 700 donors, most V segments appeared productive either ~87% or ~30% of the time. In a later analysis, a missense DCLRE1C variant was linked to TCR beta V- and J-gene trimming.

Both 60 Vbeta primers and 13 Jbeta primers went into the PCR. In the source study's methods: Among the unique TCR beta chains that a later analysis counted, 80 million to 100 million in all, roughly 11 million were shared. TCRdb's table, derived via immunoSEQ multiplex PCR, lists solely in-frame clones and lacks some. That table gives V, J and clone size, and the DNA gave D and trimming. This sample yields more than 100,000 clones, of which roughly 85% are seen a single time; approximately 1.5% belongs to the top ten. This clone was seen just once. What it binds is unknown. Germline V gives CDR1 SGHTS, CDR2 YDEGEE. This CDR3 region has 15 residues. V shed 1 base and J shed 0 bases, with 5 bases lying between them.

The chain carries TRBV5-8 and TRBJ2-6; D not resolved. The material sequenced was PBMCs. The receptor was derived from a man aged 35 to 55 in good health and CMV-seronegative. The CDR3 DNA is TGTGCCAGCAGCTTGTTTCGCTCTGGGGCCAACGTCCTGACTTTC. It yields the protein CASSLFRSGANVLTF.